These 13 T cell receptor beta chains originate from one sample sequenced in a study of OX40 agonist ivuxolimab in advanced cancers. The protocol used for the library was the immunoSEQ multiplex PCR assay. TCRdb re-hosts the immuneACCESS table, in-frame sequences only. Its copies lack some clones; in the studies checked, an unresolved V gene accounts for under half of them, and the cause for the rest is not known. The sample profile shows approximately 56,000 clones; approximately 78% of them were found once. The top ten clonotypes cover 0.6% to 0.8% of the sample. The sequences come from CD4+ or CD8+ T cells sorted from blood, collected in a trial of the OX40 agonist ivuxolimab. The receptors shown here come from an adult with an advanced solid tumor such as melanoma, head and neck, liver or kidney cancer.

V gene TRBV28 combines with J gene TRBJ1-5, with 7 bases lining up with TRBD1. CDR1 is MDHEN, CDR2 SYDVKM, per germline. This CDR3 comprises 15 residues. J gave up 1 base and V 7 bases, and 7 bases lay outside the gene matches. The CDR3 sequence: CASTTPGGSNQPQHF. DNA of the CDR3: TGTGCCAGCACCACCCCAGGGGGAAGCAATCAGCCCCAGCATTTT.

V is TRBV19 and J is TRBJ2-1; 7 bases fit TRBD2. Germline assignment: CDR1 LNHDA and CDR2 SQIVND (reference sequence). This CDR3 comprises 15 residues. The V and J ends lost 3 bases and 6 bases, in that order; junction bases with no gene match: 8. This CDR3 is CASSIGEGITNEQFF. DNA of the CDR3: TGTGCCAGTAGTATTGGGGAGGGGATCACCAATGAGCAGTTCTTC.

This chain uses TRBV6-6 with TRBJ1-1, with D tentatively TRBD1 (5 bases). The germline V and J ends were trimmed by 5 bases and 1 base, with 14 bases remaining between them. Germline V gives CDR1 MNHNY, CDR2 SVGAGI (reference sequence). The CDR3 extends over 15 amino acids. The CDR3 DNA is TGTGCCAGCAGTCGAGGCGGGACTAGGAACACTGAAGCTTTCTTT. The encoded protein is CASSRGGTRNTEAFF.

This clone occurred once. The chain has TRBV27 and TRBJ2-5; D gene unclear. Germline loops: CDR1 MNHEY, CDR2 SMNVEV (reference sequence). This CDR3 has 10 residues. The V gene lost 7 bases and the J gene lost 8 bases, with 8 bases spanning the gap. CDR3 bases: TGTGCCAGCACCTCCCGAACCCAGTACTTC. Its protein is CASTSRTQYF.

The V and J genes are TRBV10-2 and TRBJ2-3; possibly TRBD2 for D (6 bases). The V and J ends lost 0 bases and 3 bases respectively, with 7 bases between them. The CDR3 is 14 amino acids. The germline gives CDR1 WSHSY, CDR2 SAAADI. This CDR3 reads CASSESRGTDTQYF. Written as DNA, the CDR3 is TGCGCCAGCAGTGAGTCGCGGGGAACAGATACGCAGTATTTT.

The chain recombines TRBV10-3 with TRBJ2-3; weak D call: TRBD1 (6 bases). Germline lookup yields CDR1 ENHRY and CDR2 SYGVKD. The CDR3 extends over 14 amino acids. The V end was cut by 10 bases, the J end by 6 bases, with 20 bases between. This chain's CDR3 is CATGQNTASDTQYF. The CDR3 nucleotides are TGTGCCACGGGACAAAATACCGCCTCCGATACGCAGTATTTT.

The chain links TRBV10-2 to TRBJ1-1; maybe TRBD1 (6 bases). There are 14 residues in the CDR3. The germline V and J ends were trimmed by 6 bases and 1 base, with 12 bases remaining between them. Germline V gives CDR1 WSHSY, CDR2 SAAADI. CDR3 bases: TGCGCCAGCAGGGGAAGGGGGAGGAACACTGAAGCTTTCTTT. Residues: CASRGRGRNTEAFF.

The chain combines TRBV10-3 with TRBJ2-5, with 12 positions matching TRBD1. TRBJ2-7 matches the DNA end more closely, so the J call is doubtful. This CDR3 has 13 residues. CDR1 is ENHRY and CDR2 is SYGVKD in the germline V gene. CDR3 sequence reads: CAIGTGGTYEQYF. The CDR3 region has the DNA TGTGCCATCGGGACAGGGGGCACCTACGAGCAGTACTTC.

The V call is TRBV7-2, the J call TRBJ2-7; TRBD1 matches 7 bases. The germline V gene encodes CDR1 SGHTA and CDR2 FQGNSA. V trimming: 5 bases; J trimming: 3 bases; junction bases outside the gene matches: 10. The CDR3 consists of 15 residues. The chain's CDR3 is CASSPRDRPFYEQYF. The CDR3 nucleotides read TGTGCCAGCAGCCCGAGGGACAGACCATTCTACGAGCAGTACTTC.

The V call is TRBV11-2, the J call TRBJ2-2, with D perhaps matching TRBD2 (6 bases). The CDR3 has 15 amino acids. The germline V gene encodes CDR1 SGHAT and CDR2 FQNNGV. Trimming cost V 5 bases and J 2 bases, with 12 bases left between them. DNA of the CDR3: TGTGCCAGCAGCCAGCGGGCCTTAAACACCGGGGAGCTGTTTTTT. Translating it yields CASSQRALNTGELFF.

The chain combines TRBV10-3 with TRBJ2-5, with D perhaps matching TRBD1 (6 bases). This CDR3 comprises 14 residues. From germline, CDR1 is ENHRY and CDR2 SYGVKD. V lost 10 bases and J lost 2, with 17 bases in between. For the CDR3, the DNA is TGTGCCAGCCGCCAGGGGTCGGAACAAGAGACCCAGTACTTC. Protein: CASRQGSEQETQYF.

This clone was observed a single time. The chain combines TRBV19 with TRBJ1-5; 8 bases map to TRBD1. The CDR3 runs 15 residues. Germline V lookup: CDR1 LNHDA, CDR2 SQIVND (reference sequence). V lost 4 bases to trimming and J lost 2 bases; unmatched junction nucleotides: 4. The CDR3 region has the DNA TGTGCCAGTAGTACCCAGGGGGCCGGCAATCAGCCCCAGCATTTT. As protein: CASSTQGAGNQPQHF.

The V call is TRBV5-8, the J call TRBJ1-1; TRBD1 is a possible D gene (5 bases). This CDR3 contains 12 residues. Germline lookup yields CDR1 SGHTS and CDR2 YDEGEE. With 5 bases removed from V and 5 bases from J, the gap between germline ends came to 10 bases. CDR3 amino acids: CASRRRTTEAFF. CDR3 coding DNA: TGTGCCAGCAGAAGGCGGACAACTGAAGCTTTCTTT.